This TCR beta chain was retrieved from a study of cytomegalovirus exposure and HLA in healthy donors. Study-level results: Per a later analysis, about 17,000 TCR beta sequences showed association with HLA alleles at 0.05 false discovery rate.

This CDR3 comprises 11 residues. Germline V lookup: CDR1 MDHEN, CDR2 SYDVKM. V gave up 4 bases and J gave up 10 bases, with 10 bases separating them. Those who donated were healthy bone marrow donors. About this clone: Its antigen remains unknown.

Vbeta (60) and Jbeta (13) primers were used in the PCR. TCRdb's table, derived via immunoSEQ multiplex PCR, lists solely in-frame clones and lacks some. Seen here are about 130,000 clones, 75% to 90% observed once, and the top ten hold 6.7%. The source of this sequence is a woman aged 25 to 39 in good health and CMV-seropositive. The sample was PBMCs. The chain recombines TRBV28 with TRBJ2-5; D may be TRBD1 (5 bases). The CDR3 DNA sequence: TGTGCCAGCAGTTCAGTAGGGGTCCAGTACTTC. It specifies CASSSVGVQYF.